This T cell receptor beta chain comes out of a study of Graves' ophthalmopathy and Graves' hyperthyroidism. Broader study findings: Blood also contained most of the expanded thyroid clonotypes above 0.001 frequency. From stable hyperthyroidism, ophthalmopathy was separated by a 13-signature model with 85% to 90% sensitivity and around 79% specificity.

Ophthalmopathy donors' eye disease showed moderate-to-severe activity, CAS of at least 3, NOSPECS of at least 4 and duration under 3 months. 8.5 to 10 ml of fresh blood yielded the PBMCs by density gradient. Only a few counts were recorded for this clonotype. Its antigen is not identified. Per germline, CDR1 SGHRS and CDR2 YFSETQ. V trimming: 4 bases; J trimming: 10 bases; junction bases outside the gene matches: 6. CDR3 length equals 15 residues. Amplification of TCR beta CDR3 regions used RNA transcripts. After a first-round RT-PCR with HTBI primers, a second-round multiplex PCR was run. TCRdb reprocessed the multiplex PCR reads with MiXCR, giving one entry per CDR3 protein. The sample includes 230,000 or so distinct CDR3 sequences, around 50% of them seen just once.

The receptor comes from an adult man with Graves' ophthalmopathy. This rearrangement joins TRBV5-1 to TRBJ2-6; 12 nucleotides match TRBD1. Sequenced: peripheral blood. The CDR3 nucleotides read TGCGCCAGCAGCGAAGGGACAGGGGGCGGGAACGTCCTGACTTTC. Translated: CASSEGTGGGNVLTF.